Each of the 27 T cell receptor beta chains below was sequenced from the same sample in a study of radiation and T cells in renal cell carcinoma (TCRdb year 2020). Reading the label with the study, this specimen's time point is: tumor resected at nephrectomy. The treatment or condition tag for this specimen amounts to: 15 Gy SBRT to primary tumor, nephrectomy 4 weeks later. Library prep was done by the immunoSEQ multiplex PCR assay. TCRdb stores this immuneACCESS table with in-frame sequences only. Part of the clones is absent; in the studies checked, under half of the shortfall reflects unresolved V genes, and no reason is known for the rest. The sample profile shows 17,000 or so clones; less than 65% of them were found once. The ten largest clones take up 12% of the sample. Source: tumor tissue, taken from a patient whose treatment included radiotherapy and nephrectomy. Source of these receptors: a man in his fifties with renal cell carcinoma.

The chain joins TRBV19 to TRBJ2-1, with 9 bases lining up with TRBD2. Losses at the gene ends were 4 bases for V and 8 bases for J; bases not matched to a gene: 3. CDR1 is LNHDA, CDR2 SQIVND, per germline (reference sequence). The CDR3 consists of 13 residues. In DNA form, the CDR3 reads TGTGCCAGTAGTACTGGGACTAGCCATGAGCAGTTCTTC. This translates into CASSTGTSHEQFF.

This clone was seen only a few times. V usage is TRBV10-3 and J usage is TRBJ1-4, with TRBD1 as a possible D gene (6 bases). Germline loops: CDR1 ENHRY, CDR2 SYGVKD. V lost 4 bases, J lost 4 bases, and 16 bases lay in between. The CDR3 has 16 amino acids. CDR3 DNA sequence: TGTGCCATCAGTGCCGCACAGGGAGCGCATAATGAAAAACTGTTTTTT. It yields the protein CAISAAQGAHNEKLFF.

This clone was recorded many times. CDR3 loop: CASSEGGFRAKNIQYF. In DNA, the CDR3 is TGTGCCAGCAGTGAAGGGGGCTTTCGGGCCAAAAACATTCAGTACTTC. J is TRBJ2-4 and V is TRBV6-1, with D possibly being TRBD1 (5 bases). Trimming took off 1 base at V and 1 base at J, with 11 bases between the two ends. Germline V gene data show CDR1 as MNHNS and CDR2 as SASEGT. This CDR3 spans 16 amino acids.

The J gene is TRBJ2-1, the V gene TRBV5-4, with D hard to call. The CDR3 runs 15 residues. Trimming took off 0 bases at V and 6 bases at J, with 13 bases between the two ends. CDR1 is SGHNT and CDR2 is YYREEE in the germline V gene (reference sequence). DNA for the CDR3: TGTGCCAGCAGCTTGGGTGGCACCTCCAGCAATGAGCAGTTCTTC. Translation: CASSLGGTSSNEQFF.

This chain links TRBV10-3 with TRBJ1-2, with a tentative D call TRBD1 (6 bases). With 7 bases removed from V and 4 bases from J, the gap between germline ends came to 13 bases. The CDR3 loop spans 13 amino acids. Germline values: CDR1 ENHRY, CDR2 SYGVKD. This chain's CDR3 is CAIIRTGSYGYTF. CDR3 in DNA: TGTGCCATCATCAGAACAGGGAGCTATGGCTACACCTTC.

J is TRBJ1-2 and V is TRBV21-1. TRBV21-1 is given as a pseudogene. CDR3 length equals 14 residues. The CDR3: CASSSAGARHGYTF. The CDR3 DNA reads as TGTGCCAGCAGTAGCGCGGGGGCACGGCATGGCTACACCTTC.

This clone was recorded a few times. The chain combines TRBV6-1 with TRBJ1-2; D possibly corresponds to TRBD1 (5 bases). The ends were cut back, 10 bases at V and 2 bases at J, with 11 bases in the middle. CDR1 and CDR2 (germline): MNHNS, SASEGT. The CDR3 is 12 amino acids. The CDR3 loop is CATGYTNYGYTF. The CDR3 DNA is TGTGCCACAGGGTACACGAACTATGGCTACACCTTC.

In its sample, this clone was seen a few times. The gene calls are TRBV5-8 and TRBJ2-7; 10 nucleotides align to TRBD1. V lost 4 bases to trimming and J lost 4 bases; unmatched junction nucleotides: 11. CDR1 is SGHTS, CDR2 YDEGEE, per germline. The CDR3 is 16 residues long. Here the CDR3 DNA reads TGTGCCAGCAGCCTACGACAGGGGGCAGGTGTGTACGAGCAGTACTTC. This encodes CASSLRQGAGVYEQYF.

In nucleotides, the CDR3 is TGTGCCAGCAGCTTAATTGTTGGGGCTGGAAACACCATATATTTT. It is translated as CASSLIVGAGNTIYF. The chain employs TRBV7-2 and TRBJ1-3; D gene uncertain. Trimming removed 2 bases at V and 2 bases at J, with 10 bases between. The CDR3 extends over 15 amino acids. Germline V gives CDR1 SGHTA, CDR2 FQGNSA. The whole variable domain, remainder taken from reference TRBV7-2 and TRBJ1-3, is GAGVSQSPSNKVTEKGKDVELRCDPISGHTALYWYRQSLGQGLEFLIYFQGNSAPDKSGLPSDRFSAERTGGSVSTLTIQRTQQEDSAVYLCASSLIVGAGNTIYFGEGSWLTVV.

The chain employs TRBV5-4 and TRBJ1-1; 10 nucleotides agree with TRBD1. Germline V gives CDR1 SGHNT, CDR2 YYREEE (reference sequence). Losses at the gene ends were 3 bases for V and 5 bases for J; bases not matched to a gene: 7. The CDR3 has 15 amino acids. In DNA form, the CDR3 reads TGTGCCAGCAGCTCGACAGGGGGCTGGGGGACTGAAGCTTTCTTT. Protein product: CASSSTGGWGTEAFF.

This clone was found once. The V gene is TRBV28, the J gene TRBJ2-2; D is undetermined. CDR3 length: 15 amino acids. V was pared by 3 bases and J by 0 bases, with 8 bases between. The germline CDR1 and CDR2 sequences are MDHEN and SYDVKM. The CDR3, as DNA: TGTGCCAGCAGTTTTTGGTCCGCGAACACCGGGGAGCTGTTTTTT. Amino acids: CASSFWSANTGELFF.

V usage is TRBV6-1 and J usage is TRBJ2-1; 11 bases align to TRBD2. V was pared by 3 bases and J by 7 bases, with 5 bases of the junction left unmatched. The CDR3 extends over 15 amino acids. Germline V gene sequence: CDR1 MNHNS, CDR2 SASEGT. This chain's CDR3 is CASSDRTSGLNEQFF. The DNA of the CDR3 is TGTGCCAGCAGTGACAGGACTAGCGGGTTAAATGAGCAGTTCTTC.

This chain joins TRBV7-8 and TRBJ2-5; unclear D gene. V was pared by 5 bases and J by 4 bases, with 14 bases between. This CDR3 is 14 amino acids long. From germline, CDR1 is SGHVS and CDR2 FQNEAQ. The CDR3 DNA sequence: TGTGCCAGCAGCGAAGGGCCTACGGGAGAGACCCAGTACTTC. It yields the protein CASSEGPTGETQYF. Full variable domain (missing parts from reference TRBV7-8 and TRBJ2-5): GAGVSQSPRYKVAKRGQDVALRCDPISGHVSLFWYQQALGQGPEFLTYFQNEAQLDKSGLPSDRFFAERPEGSVSTLKIQRTQQEDSAVYLCASSEGPTGETQYFGPGTRLLVL.

This clone was seen a few times. The CDR3 region is CASKLAKGGADTGELFF. CDR3 nucleotide sequence: TGCGCCAGCAAGCTCGCTAAAGGGGGCGCGGACACCGGGGAGCTGTTTTTT. V gene TRBV5-1 combines with J gene TRBJ2-2; 7 positions agree with TRBD1. Unmatched junction bases numbered 14, after V lost 6 bases and J lost 3 bases. The CDR3 has 17 amino acids. CDR1 and CDR2 (germline): SGHRS, YFSETQ.

This clone was seen more than once but under ten times. The CDR3 DNA reads TGTGCCAGCAGTGACGGGACAGGGAATGGCTACACCTTC. This gives the protein CASSDGTGNGYTF. The chain uses TRBV6-1 and TRBJ1-2; 9 bases align to TRBD1. The CDR3 runs to 13 residues. Germline values: CDR1 MNHNS, CDR2 SASEGT. V trimming: 3 bases; J trimming: 6 bases; junction bases outside the gene matches: 2.

The rearrangement links TRBV29-1 to TRBJ2-7; unclear D gene. Trimming cost V 4 bases and J 3 bases, with 7 bases left between them. Looked up from germline, CDR1 is SQVTM and CDR2 is ANQGSEA. The CDR3 sequence is 11 residues long. The CDR3 sequence is CSVGNDYEQYF. CDR3 nucleotide sequence: TGCAGCGTTGGCAACGACTACGAGCAGTACTTC.

The CDR3 sequence: CASSYPTGCNSPLHF. The CDR3 nucleotides are TGTGCCAGCAGTTACCCGACAGGCTGCAATTCACCCCTCCACTTT. The gene calls are TRBV6-7 and TRBJ1-6, with D perhaps matching TRBD1 (6 bases). TRBV6-7 is labeled an ORF, and its function is uncertain. V lost 2 bases and J 7 bases, leaving 12 bases between the germline ends. This CDR3 contains 15 residues.

Only a few counts were recorded for this clone. The rearrangement uses TRBV5-1 and TRBJ2-1, with no clear D. This CDR3 region has 14 residues. V gave up 1 base and J gave up 7 bases, with 12 bases separating them. Germline-derived CDR1 and CDR2 are SGHRS and YFSETQ. DNA for the CDR3: TGCGCCAGCAGCTTGCAGTCGGAGCAGAATGAGCAGTTCTTC. Translated: CASSLQSEQNEQFF.

This clone came up a few times. V is TRBV19 and J is TRBJ2-5; TRBD2 matches 10 bases. Trimming took 7 bases from V and 9 from J; bases not matched to a gene: 8. This CDR3 contains 13 residues. Germline CDR1 is LNHDA and CDR2 is SQIVND (reference sequence). The CDR3 DNA sequence: TGTGCCAGTACCACGGGTAGCGGGAGGCCCCAGTACTTC. Translated: CASTTGSGRPQYF.

CDR3 sequence reads: CASRGTGRYYGYTF. CDR3 in DNA: TGTGCCAGCAGGGGAACGGGACGGTACTATGGCTACACCTTC. This chain links TRBV6-5 with TRBJ1-2; D is possibly TRBD1 (5 bases). Between the trimmed V and J ends, which lost 6 bases and 3 bases, there was a span of 14 bases. Germline CDR1 MNHEY, CDR2 SVGAGI. The CDR3 consists of 14 residues.

The rearrangement links TRBV5-1 to TRBJ1-4; TRBD1 matches 8 bases. The CDR3 is 14 residues long. Germline assignment: CDR1 SGHRS and CDR2 YFSETQ. The V and J ends lost 7 bases and 8 bases, in that order; junction bases with no gene match: 10. CDR3 sequence (DNA): TGCGCCAGCCAAAGACAGGGGATAGAGGAAAAACTGTTTTTT. The encoded protein is CASQRQGIEEKLFF. The whole variable domain, filled in from reference TRBV5-1 and TRBJ1-4, reads KAGVTQTPRYLIKTRGQQVTLSCSPISGHRSVSWYQQTPGQGLQFLFEYFSETQRNKGNFPGRFSGRQFSNSRSEMNVSTLELGDSALYLCASQRQGIEEKLFFGSGTQLSVL.

This clone was found a few times. The chain combines TRBV7-2 with TRBJ2-5, with a tentative D call TRBD1 (6 bases). The germline V gene encodes CDR1 SGHTA and CDR2 FQGNSA. V dropped 4 bases and J dropped 3 bases, with 9 bases sitting between them. This CDR3 has 13 residues. In DNA, the CDR3 is TGTGCCAGCAGCTCGAGGACAGAAGAGACCCAGTACTTC. It yields the protein CASSSRTEETQYF.

This clone turned up a few times. The chain recombines TRBV19 with TRBJ2-5, with D possibly being TRBD1 (5 bases). The V end was cut by 8 bases, the J end by 4 bases, with 11 bases between. The CDR3 covers 12 residues. Germline V gene data show CDR1 as LNHDA and CDR2 as SQIVND (reference sequence). Here the CDR3 reads CASGASPETQYF. CDR3 DNA sequence: TGTGCCAGTGGGGCCAGCCCAGAGACCCAGTACTTC.

The chain links TRBV16 to TRBJ2-5, with 8 bases fitting TRBD1. The V and J ends lost 5 bases and 5 bases, in that order; junction bases with no gene match: 10. From germline, CDR1 is KGHSY and CDR2 FQNENV. The CDR3 covers 15 residues. DNA of the CDR3: TGTGCCAGCAGCGACCCGACAGGGGCCGGGGAGACCCAGTACTTC. The encoded protein is CASSDPTGAGETQYF.

The chain combines TRBV2 with TRBJ2-3; maybe TRBD1 (5 bases). Per germline, CDR1 SNHLY and CDR2 FYNNEI. The ends were cut back, 7 bases at V and 1 base at J, with 15 bases in the middle. The CDR3 sequence is 15 residues long. CDR3 sequence: CASILSGLRTDTQYF. The CDR3 nucleotides read TGTGCCAGCATTCTATCAGGGCTTCGCACAGATACGCAGTATTTT. The entire variable domain, with the rest obtained from reference TRBV2 and TRBJ2-3, is as follows: EPEVTQTPSHQVTQMGQEVILRCVPISNHLYFYWYRQILGQKVEFLVSFYNNEISEKSEIFDDQFSVERPDGSNFTLKIRSTKLEDSAMYFCASILSGLRTDTQYFGPGTRLTVL.

The table lists this clone with a few counts. The CDR3 sequence is CASRISYEQYF. For the CDR3, the DNA is TGCGCCAGCAGGATAAGCTACGAGCAGTACTTC. The chain has TRBV5-1 and TRBJ2-7; D call uncertain. The CDR3 runs 11 residues. The germline V gene has CDR1 SGHRS and CDR2 YFSETQ. V lost 5 bases, J lost 3 bases, and 6 bases lay in between.

This clone is a singleton in its sample. The chain employs TRBV7-9 and TRBJ2-7, with D perhaps matching TRBD1 (6 bases). CDR1 SEHNR and CDR2 FQNEAQ come from the germline V gene (reference sequence). The V and J ends lost 3 bases and 6 bases respectively, with 12 bases between them. The CDR3 has 13 residues. The CDR3 nucleotides are TGTGCCAGCAGCTTGGACAGATTCCGCGAGCAGTACTTC. It encodes CASSLDRFREQYF.